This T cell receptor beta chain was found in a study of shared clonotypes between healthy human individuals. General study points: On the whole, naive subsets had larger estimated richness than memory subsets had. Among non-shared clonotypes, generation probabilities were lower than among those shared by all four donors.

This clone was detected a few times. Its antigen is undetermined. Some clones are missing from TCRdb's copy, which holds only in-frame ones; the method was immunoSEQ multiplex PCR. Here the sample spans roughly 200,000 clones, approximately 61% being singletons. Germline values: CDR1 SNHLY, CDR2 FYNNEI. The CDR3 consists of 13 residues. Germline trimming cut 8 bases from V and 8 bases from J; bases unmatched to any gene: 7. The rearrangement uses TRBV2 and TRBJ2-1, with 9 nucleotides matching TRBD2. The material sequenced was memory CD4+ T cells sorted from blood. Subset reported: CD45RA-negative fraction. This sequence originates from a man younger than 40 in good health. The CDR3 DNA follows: TGTGCCAGCTGTTGGCGGGAGGGCTATGAGCAGTTCTTC. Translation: CASCWREGYEQFF.